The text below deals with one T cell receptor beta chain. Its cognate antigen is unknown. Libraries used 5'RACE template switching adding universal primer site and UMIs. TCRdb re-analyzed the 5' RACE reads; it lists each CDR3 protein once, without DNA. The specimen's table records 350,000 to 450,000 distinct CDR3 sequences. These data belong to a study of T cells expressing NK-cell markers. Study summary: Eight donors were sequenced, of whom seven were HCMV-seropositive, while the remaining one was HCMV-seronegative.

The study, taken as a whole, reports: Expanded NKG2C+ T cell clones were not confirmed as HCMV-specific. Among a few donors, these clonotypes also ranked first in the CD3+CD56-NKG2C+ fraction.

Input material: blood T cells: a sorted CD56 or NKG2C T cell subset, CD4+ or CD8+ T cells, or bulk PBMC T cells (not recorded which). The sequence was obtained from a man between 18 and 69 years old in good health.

CDR3 loop: CASRRTDSGNTIYF. The chain has TRBV6-1 and TRBJ1-3. There are 14 residues in the CDR3. CDR1 is MNHNS and CDR2 is SASEGT in the germline V gene.